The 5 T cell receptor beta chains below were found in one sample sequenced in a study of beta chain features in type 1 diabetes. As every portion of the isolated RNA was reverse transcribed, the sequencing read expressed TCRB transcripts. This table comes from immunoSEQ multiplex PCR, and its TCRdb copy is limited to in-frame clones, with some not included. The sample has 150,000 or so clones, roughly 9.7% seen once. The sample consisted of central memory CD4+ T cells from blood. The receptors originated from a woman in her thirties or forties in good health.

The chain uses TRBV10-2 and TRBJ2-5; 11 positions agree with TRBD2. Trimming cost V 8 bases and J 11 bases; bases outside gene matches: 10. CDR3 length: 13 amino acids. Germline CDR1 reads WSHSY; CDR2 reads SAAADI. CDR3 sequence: CASAGTSGMGQYF. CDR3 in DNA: TGCGCCAGCGCCGGGACTAGCGGCATGGGGCAGTACTTC.

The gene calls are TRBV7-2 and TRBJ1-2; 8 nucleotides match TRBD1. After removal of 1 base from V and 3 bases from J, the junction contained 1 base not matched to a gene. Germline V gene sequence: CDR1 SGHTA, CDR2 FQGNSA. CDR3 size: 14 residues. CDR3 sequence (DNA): TGTGCCAGCAGCTTAGTACAGGGGGACTATGGCTACACCTTC. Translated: CASSLVQGDYGYTF. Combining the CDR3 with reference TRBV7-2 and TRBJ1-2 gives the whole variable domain GAGVSQSPSNKVTEKGKDVELRCDPISGHTALYWYRQSLGQGLEFLIYFQGNSAPDKSGLPSDRFSAERTGGSVSTLTIQRTQQEDSAVYLCASSLVQGDYGYTFGSGTRLTVV.

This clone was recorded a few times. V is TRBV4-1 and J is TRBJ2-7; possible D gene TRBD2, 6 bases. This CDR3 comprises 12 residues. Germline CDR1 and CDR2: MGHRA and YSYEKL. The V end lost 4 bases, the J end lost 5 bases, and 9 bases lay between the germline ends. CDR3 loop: CASSPDYHEQYF. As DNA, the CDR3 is TGCGCCAGCAGCCCGGACTACCACGAGCAGTACTTC.

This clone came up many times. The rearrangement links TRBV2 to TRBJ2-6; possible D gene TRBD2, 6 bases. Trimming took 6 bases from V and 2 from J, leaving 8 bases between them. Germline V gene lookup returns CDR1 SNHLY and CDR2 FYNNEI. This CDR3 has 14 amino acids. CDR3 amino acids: CASRPGAGANVLTF. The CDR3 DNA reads TGTGCCAGCAGGCCGGGGGCTGGGGCCAACGTCCTGACTTTC.

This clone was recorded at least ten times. The DNA of the CDR3 is TGTGCCAGCAGCCAGACAGGGTTTGACGAGCAGTACTTC. It yields the protein CASSQTGFDEQYF. This rearrangement joins TRBV6-5 to TRBJ2-7; 7 bases map to TRBD1. This CDR3 is 13 amino acids long. Unmatched junction bases numbered 7, after V lost 6 bases and J lost 5 bases. CDR1 MNHEY and CDR2 SVGAGI come from the germline V gene.